The text below deals with one TCR beta chain. Its antigen is as yet unknown. The primer mix had 60 Vbeta and 13 Jbeta primers. The data were produced by immunoSEQ multiplex PCR, yet TCRdb's version contains in-frame clones alone and is incomplete. The repertoire includes 150,000 to 200,000 clones, 80% of them detected once, and roughly 0.7% sits in the top ten. The junction had 7 bases not matched to a gene; V was cut back by 2 bases and J by 3 bases. The CDR3 runs to 15 residues. Germline CDR1 reads SNHLY; CDR2 reads FYNNEI. The sample belongs to a study of cytomegalovirus exposure and HLA in healthy donors. Overall study: Out of 150 million to 200 million T cells, an earlier analysis found more than 95 million unique TCR beta sequences in total.

The donors comprised healthy bone marrow donors. Study-wide results and limits: Earlier results showed most TCR beta V segments being productive about 90% or about 30% of the time.

This TCR came from a boy between 10 and 17 years old in good health and CMV-seronegative. The rearrangement links TRBV2 to TRBJ2-7; 7 nucleotides agree with TRBD1. The source material was PBMCs. The CDR3, as DNA: TGTGCCAGCAGTGAAAGGGACAGTTTTAACTACGAGCAGTACTTC. Translating gives CASSERDSFNYEQYF. Together with reference TRBV2 and TRBJ2-7, the CDR3 gives the full variable domain: EPEVTQTPSHQVTQMGQEVILRCVPISNHLYFYWYRQILGQKVEFLVSFYNNEISEKSEIFDDQFSVERPDGSNFTLKIRSTKLEDSAMYFCASSERDSFNYEQYFGPGTRLTVT.